This is a list of T cell receptor beta chains from one sample in a study of blood T cell repertoires in COVID-19. The data were produced by immunoSEQ multiplex PCR, yet TCRdb's version contains in-frame clones alone and is incomplete. This table holds almost 400,000 clones, approximately 87% found once. The material sequenced was peripheral blood. All receptors come from a woman aged 55 to 70 with COVID-19, enrolled during active disease. CDR3s include the opening cysteine and the closing phenylalanine or tryptophan. Fields, in order: clone size, V gene, J gene, D gene, CDR3 protein, CDR3 DNA. A D gene is named only where the DNA matches it firmly. The listing skips clone size in some rows; elsewhere it reads once, few, many or a size class.

>-|TRBV20-1|TRBJ2-3|-
CSASPQLTDTQYF
TGCAGTGCTAGTCCGCAACTCACAGATACGCAGTATTTT
>-|TRBV7-9|TRBJ2-1|TRBD2
CASSSSSGGAIEQFF
TGTGCCAGCAGCTCATCTAGCGGGGGGGCCATTGAGCAGTTCTTC
>once|TRBV2|TRBJ1-1|TRBD1
CASSDPRQGAGTEAFF
TGTGCCAGCAGTGACCCTCGACAGGGGGCCGGCACTGAAGCTTTCTTT
>-|TRBV19|TRBJ1-5|-
CASSIQGVVRAQHF
TGTGCCAGTAGTATTCAAGGGGTTGTACGGGCCCAGCATTTT
>-|TRBV7-3|TRBJ2-7|-
CASSLGGALTYEQYF
TGTGCCAGCAGCTTAGGAGGGGCTCTAACCTACGAGCAGTACTTC
>-|TRBV5-1|TRBJ2-3|-
CASSLEPRPTDTQYF
TGCGCCAGCAGCTTGGAGCCTAGACCCACAGATACGCAGTATTTT
>-|TRBV30|TRBJ2-5|-
CAWRGFGETQYF
TGTGCCTGGCGGGGGTTTGGAGAGACCCAGTACTTC
>-|TRBV15|TRBJ1-2|-
CATRDISSLNYGYTF
TGTGCCACCAGAGATATTAGTTCCCTTAACTATGGCTACACCTTC
>-|TRBV10-3|TRBJ1-1|-
CAILGGARTEAFF
TGTGCCATCCTAGGAGGGGCGCGCACTGAAGCTTTCTTT
>-|TRBV5-1|TRBJ1-6|TRBD1
CAASARDRNSPLHF
TGCGCCGCCTCCGCCCGGGACAGAAATTCACCCCTCCACTTT
>-|TRBV7-2|TRBJ2-3|-
CASRYGGQTRDTQYF
TGTGCCAGCAGATACGGCGGACAGACAAGAGATACGCAGTATTTT
>once|TRBV28|TRBJ1-3|-
CASSLYVNSLVRLGNTIYF
TGTGCCAGCAGTTTATACGTGAACAGCCTCGTACGCCTGGGAAACACCATATATTTT
>-|TRBV11-2|TRBJ1-4|-
CASRAGITGATNEKLFF
TGTGCCAGCAGAGCCGGGATCACTGGGGCAACTAATGAAAAACTGTTTTTT
>-|TRBV9|TRBJ2-3|TRBD2
CASSVAASGDLTDTQYF
TGTGCCAGCAGCGTAGCGGCTAGCGGAGACCTCACAGATACGCAGTATTTT
>-|TRBV5-6|TRBJ1-5|-
CASSLFRPGSNQPQHF
TGTGCCAGCAGCTTGTTCCGTCCGGGGAGCAATCAGCCCCAGCATTTT
>-|TRBV9|TRBJ1-3|-
CASSVAGTGNTIYF
TGTGCCAGCAGCGTAGCCGGGACTGGAAACACCATATATTTT
>-|TRBV18|TRBJ2-2|-
CASSPLPTGELFF
TGTGCCAGCTCACCCCTCCCCACCGGGGAGCTGTTTTTT
>-|TRBV18|TRBJ2-3|TRBD1
CASSPDRGITDTQYF
TGTGCCAGCTCACCGGACAGGGGGATAACAGATACGCAGTATTTT
>-|TRBV2|TRBJ1-6|-
CASRRTVEVPLHF
TGTGCCAGCAGGAGGACAGTGGAGGTGCCCCTCCACTTT
>-|TRBV12-3/TRBV12-4|TRBJ2-7|-
CASAGEGIYEQYF
TGTGCCAGCGCAGGGGAGGGGATCTACGAGCAGTACTTC